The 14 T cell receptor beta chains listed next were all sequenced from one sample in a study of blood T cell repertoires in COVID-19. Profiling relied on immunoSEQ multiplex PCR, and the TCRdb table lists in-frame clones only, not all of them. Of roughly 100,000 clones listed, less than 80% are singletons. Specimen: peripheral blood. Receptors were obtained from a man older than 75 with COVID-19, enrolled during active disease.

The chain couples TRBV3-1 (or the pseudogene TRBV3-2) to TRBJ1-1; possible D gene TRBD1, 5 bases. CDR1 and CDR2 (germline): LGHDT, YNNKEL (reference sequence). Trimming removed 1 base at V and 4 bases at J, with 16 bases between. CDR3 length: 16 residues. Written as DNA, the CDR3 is TGTGCCAGCAGCCAAGGGTTTGTAGGGGCCGGCACTGAAGCTTTCTTT. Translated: CASSQGFVGAGTEAFF.

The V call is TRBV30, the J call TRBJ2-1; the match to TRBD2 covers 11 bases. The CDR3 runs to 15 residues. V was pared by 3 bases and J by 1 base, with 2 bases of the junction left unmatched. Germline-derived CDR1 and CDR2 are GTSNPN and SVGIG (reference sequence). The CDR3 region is CAWRRLAGSYNEQFF. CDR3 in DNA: TGTGCCTGGAGACGACTAGCGGGATCCTACAATGAGCAGTTCTTC.

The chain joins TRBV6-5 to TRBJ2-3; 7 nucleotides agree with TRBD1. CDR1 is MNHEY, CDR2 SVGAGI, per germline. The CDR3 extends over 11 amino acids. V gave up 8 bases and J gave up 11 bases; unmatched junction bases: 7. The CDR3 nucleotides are TGTGCCAGCTACTTAGGGACAGAGCAGTATTTT. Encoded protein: CASYLGTEQYF.

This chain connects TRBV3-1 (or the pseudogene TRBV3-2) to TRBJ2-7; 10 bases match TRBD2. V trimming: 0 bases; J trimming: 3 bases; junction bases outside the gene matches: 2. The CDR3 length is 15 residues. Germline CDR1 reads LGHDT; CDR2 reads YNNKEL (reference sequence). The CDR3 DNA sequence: TGTGCCAGCAGCCAAGAACTAGCGGGGATCTACGAGCAGTACTTC. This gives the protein CASSQELAGIYEQYF.

CDR3 amino acids: CASSLRTSGSDTQYF. The CDR3 DNA reads as TGTGCCAGCAGTTTACGTACTAGCGGATCAGATACGCAGTATTTT. The chain combines TRBV28 with TRBJ2-3; 8 bases map to TRBD2. This CDR3 comprises 15 residues. Per germline, CDR1 MDHEN and CDR2 SYDVKM. The V and J ends lost 2 bases and 4 bases, in that order; junction bases with no gene match: 5.

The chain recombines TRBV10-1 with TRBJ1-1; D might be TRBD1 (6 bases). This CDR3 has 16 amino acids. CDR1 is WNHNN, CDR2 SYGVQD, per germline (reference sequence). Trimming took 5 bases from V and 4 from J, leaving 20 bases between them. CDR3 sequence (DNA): TGCGCCAGCAGTCTTGATACCGGACCCAGGGGCACTGAAGCTTTCTTT. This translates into CASSLDTGPRGTEAFF.

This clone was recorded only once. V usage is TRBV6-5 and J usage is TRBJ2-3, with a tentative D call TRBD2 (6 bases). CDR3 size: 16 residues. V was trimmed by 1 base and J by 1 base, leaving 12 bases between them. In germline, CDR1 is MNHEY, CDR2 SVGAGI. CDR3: CASSYFSGGGTDTQYF. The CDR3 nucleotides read TGTGCCAGCAGTTACTTTAGCGGAGGGGGCACAGATACGCAGTATTTT.

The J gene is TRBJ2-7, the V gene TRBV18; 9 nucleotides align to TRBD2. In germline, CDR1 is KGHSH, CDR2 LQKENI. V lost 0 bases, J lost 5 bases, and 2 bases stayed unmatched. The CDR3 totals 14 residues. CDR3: CASSPPPSGNEQYF. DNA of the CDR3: TGTGCCAGCTCACCACCCCCTAGCGGGAACGAGCAGTACTTC. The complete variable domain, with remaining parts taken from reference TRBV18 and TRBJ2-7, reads NAGVMQNPRHLVRRRGQEARLRCSPMKGHSHVYWYRQLPEEGLKFMVYLQKENIIDESGMPKERFSAEFPKEGPSILRIQQVVRGDSAAYFCASSPPPSGNEQYFGPGTRLTVT.

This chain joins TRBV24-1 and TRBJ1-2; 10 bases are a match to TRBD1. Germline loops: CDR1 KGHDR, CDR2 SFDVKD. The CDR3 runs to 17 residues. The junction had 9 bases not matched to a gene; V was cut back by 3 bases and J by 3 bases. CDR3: CATSDVTPGTGDYGYTF. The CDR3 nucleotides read TGTGCCACCAGTGATGTTACTCCGGGGACAGGGGACTATGGCTACACCTTC.

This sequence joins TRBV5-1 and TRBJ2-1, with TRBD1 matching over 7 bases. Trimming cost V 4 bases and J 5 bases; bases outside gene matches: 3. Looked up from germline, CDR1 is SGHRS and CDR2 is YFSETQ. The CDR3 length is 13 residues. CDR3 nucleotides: TGCGCCAGCAGCCGGGACAGAGACAATGAGCAGTTCTTC. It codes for CASSRDRDNEQFF.

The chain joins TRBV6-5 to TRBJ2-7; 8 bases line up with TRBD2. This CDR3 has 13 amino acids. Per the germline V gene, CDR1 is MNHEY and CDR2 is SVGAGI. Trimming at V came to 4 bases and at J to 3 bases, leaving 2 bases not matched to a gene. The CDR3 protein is CASSLAGFYEQYF. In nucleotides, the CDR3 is TGTGCCAGCAGTTTAGCGGGATTCTACGAGCAGTACTTC.

Written as DNA, the CDR3 is TGTGCCAGCGGCCTCAGCGGGACCCTTTACGAGCAGTACTTC. It codes for CASGLSGTLYEQYF. The chain has TRBV13 and TRBJ2-7; the match to TRBD2 covers 7 bases. The V segment lost 8 bases and the J segment 4 bases; nucleotides outside the gene matches: 11. The CDR3 has 14 amino acids. The germline gives CDR1 PRHDT, CDR2 FYEKMQ (reference sequence).

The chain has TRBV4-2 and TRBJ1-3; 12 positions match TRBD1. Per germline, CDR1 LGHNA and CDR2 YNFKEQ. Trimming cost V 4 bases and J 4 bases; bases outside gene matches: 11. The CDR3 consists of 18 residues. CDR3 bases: TGTGCCAGCAGCCCGCTGGGACAGGGGGCTAGCCTAGGAAACACCATATATTTT. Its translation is CASSPLGQGASLGNTIYF.

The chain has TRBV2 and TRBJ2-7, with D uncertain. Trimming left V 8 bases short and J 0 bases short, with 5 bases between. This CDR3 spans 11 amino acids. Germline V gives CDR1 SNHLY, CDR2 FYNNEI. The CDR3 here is CASASSYEQYF. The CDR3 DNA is TGTGCCAGCGCTAGCTCCTACGAGCAGTACTTC.